The 20 T cell receptor beta chains listed next were all sequenced from one sample in a study of shared clonotypes between healthy human individuals. TCRdb's table, derived via immunoSEQ multiplex PCR, lists solely in-frame clones and lacks some. This sample has 150,000 to 200,000 clones, with approximately 95% found just once. Sequencing was done on a sample of naive CD4+ T cells sorted from blood. Subset described: CD45RA+ positively selected. These TCRs come from a woman aged 30 to 39 in good health.

The chain combines TRBV2 with TRBJ1-1; D is possibly TRBD1 (5 bases). There are 13 residues in the CDR3. Germline lookup yields CDR1 SNHLY and CDR2 FYNNEI. Trimming removed 4 bases from V and 6 bases from J, with 12 bases in between. In nucleotides, the CDR3 is TGTGCCAGCAGTGTAGAGCAGGGCGCTGAAGCTTTCTTT. It translates to CASSVEQGAEAFF.

This clone was recorded once. The chain joins TRBV9 to TRBJ2-5; maybe TRBD1 (6 bases). The closer fit of TRBJ2-7 to the DNA end suggests the J call may be wrong. This CDR3 has 14 residues. Germline CDR1 SGDLS, CDR2 YYNGEE. This CDR3 is CASSSGDGTYEQYF. The CDR3 nucleotides read TGTGCCAGCAGCTCAGGGGACGGAACCTACGAGCAGTACTTC.

This sequence joins TRBV5-1 and TRBJ2-7, with D hard to call. Germline CDR1 reads SGHRS; CDR2 reads YFSETQ. Trimming left V 4 bases short and J 6 bases short, with 14 bases between. CDR3 size: 13 residues. CDR3 sequence reads: CASSPVGPGEQYF. DNA of the CDR3: TGCGCCAGCAGCCCCGTTGGCCCGGGCGAGCAGTACTTC.

DNA for the CDR3: TGTGCCAGCAGCGTAGTGGGGAACCCGACCCTCCCTCCCGGGGCCAACGTCCTGACTTTC. This encodes CASSVVGNPTLPPGANVLTF. The chain carries TRBV9 and TRBJ2-6, with no clear D. The CDR3 contains 20 residues. Germline CDR1 reads SGDLS; CDR2 reads YYNGEE. The V end lost 0 bases, the J end lost 4 bases, and 23 bases lay between the germline ends.

The V gene is TRBV5-6, the J gene TRBJ2-7; 9 bases agree with TRBD1. The CDR3 runs 14 residues. Per the germline V gene, CDR1 is SGHDT and CDR2 is YYEEEE. V was pared by 3 bases and J by 5 bases, with 6 bases of the junction left unmatched. The CDR3 bases are TGTGCCAGCAGCTACACAGGGGGCCGGGACGAGCAGTACTTC. It encodes CASSYTGGRDEQYF.

The genes are TRBV5-5 and TRBJ2-7, with D tentatively TRBD1 (5 bases). The CDR3 loop spans 16 amino acids. CDR1 and CDR2 from the germline V gene are SGHKS and YYEKEE (reference sequence). Trimming shortened V by 0 bases and J by 0 bases, and 13 bases separated the two germline ends. The CDR3 here is CASSLDWTPNSYEQYF. CDR3 nucleotides: TGTGCCAGCAGCTTGGATTGGACACCTAACTCCTACGAGCAGTACTTC.

This chain joins TRBV5-6 and TRBJ2-2; 7 nucleotides agree with TRBD2. V lost 0 bases to trimming and J lost 4 bases; unmatched junction nucleotides: 3. The CDR3 spans 15 residues. Germline V lookup: CDR1 SGHDT, CDR2 YYEEEE. DNA of the CDR3: TGTGCCAGCAGCTTGGGGCGGGAGTTCACCGGGGAGCTGTTTTTT. The encoded protein is CASSLGREFTGELFF.

CDR3 DNA: TGCGCCAGCAGCTCCCGGGACCGGGCCAAAAACATTCAGTACTTC. This encodes CASSSRDRAKNIQYF. This chain uses TRBV5-1 with TRBJ2-4, with D perhaps being TRBD1 or TRBD2 (5 bases each). Germline lookup yields CDR1 SGHRS and CDR2 YFSETQ. Trimming removed 3 bases from V and 1 base from J, with 11 bases in between. The CDR3 sequence is 15 residues long.

This chain connects TRBV6-4 to TRBJ1-6; D is uncertain. V dropped 8 bases and J dropped 7 bases, with 18 bases sitting between them. The germline gives CDR1 MRHNA, CDR2 SNTAGT. The CDR3 spans 15 residues. The CDR3 DNA is TGTGCCAGCGGAGTAGATGGACTGGGCAATTCACCCCTCCACTTT. Protein sequence: CASGVDGLGNSPLHF.

The rearrangement joins TRBV19 to TRBJ2-7; D is possibly TRBD2 (5 bases). Germline CDR1 is LNHDA and CDR2 is SQIVND (reference sequence). The CDR3 sequence is 14 residues long. V lost 3 bases and J 4 bases, leaving 13 bases between the germline ends. CDR3 DNA: TGTGCCAGTAGTATGGCGGGCAGACTATACGAGCAGTACTTC. Amino acids: CASSMAGRLYEQYF.

The rearrangement joins TRBV2 to TRBJ2-1; 7 bases agree with TRBD2. J lost 4 bases, V lost 5 bases, and 5 bases had no gene match. The germline V gene encodes CDR1 SNHLY and CDR2 FYNNEI. This CDR3 contains 14 residues. This CDR3 is CASSPGLIYNEQFF. The DNA of the CDR3 is TGTGCCAGCAGTCCGGGACTAATATACAATGAGCAGTTCTTC.

The CDR3 here is CASSTAGGETNYGYTF. The CDR3 region has the DNA TGTGCCAGCAGCACGGCCGGGGGCGAGACTAACTATGGCTACACCTTC. The J gene is TRBJ1-2, the V gene TRBV21-1. TRBV21-1 is an annotated pseudogene. The CDR3 loop spans 16 amino acids.

This chain connects TRBV6-1 to TRBJ2-7; 10 bases fit TRBD2. Germline V gene data show CDR1 as MNHNS and CDR2 as SASEGT. This CDR3 spans 15 amino acids. Losses at the gene ends were 0 bases for V and 1 base for J; bases not matched to a gene: 0. Here the CDR3 reads CASSEAGLASYEQYF. CDR3 coding DNA: TGTGCCAGCAGTGAAGCGGGACTAGCGTCCTACGAGCAGTACTTC.

The chain combines TRBV28 with TRBJ2-7; 9 bases line up with TRBD2. From germline, CDR1 is MDHEN and CDR2 SYDVKM. J gave up 2 bases and V 7 bases, and 15 bases lay outside the gene matches. This CDR3 is 17 amino acids long. The CDR3 reads CASTLSSGTIKTYEQYF. CDR3 coding DNA: TGTGCCAGCACTCTATCTAGCGGGACGATAAAAACCTACGAGCAGTACTTC.

The V call is TRBV15, the J call TRBJ2-5, with 7 bases identical to TRBD1. CDR3 length: 14 amino acids. Per the germline V gene, CDR1 is LNHNV and CDR2 is YYDKDF (reference sequence). V gave up 3 bases and J gave up 4 bases; unmatched junction bases: 5. CDR3 DNA sequence: TGTGCCACCAGCAGCGACAGGGTGGGAGAGACCCAGTACTTC. Its translation is CATSSDRVGETQYF.

The chain uses TRBV5-1 and TRBJ2-7; D is possibly TRBD1 or TRBD2 (5 bases each). This CDR3 comprises 12 residues. Trimming removed 4 bases at V and 7 bases at J, with 12 bases between. Looked up from germline, CDR1 is SGHRS and CDR2 is YFSETQ. The CDR3 sequence: CASSIDWGEQYF. The CDR3 DNA is TGCGCCAGCAGCATCGACTGGGGGGAGCAGTACTTC.

This clone was observed once. The CDR3 DNA is TGTGCCAGCAGCTTGGCATGGGGGAGAGGCTATGGCTACACCTTC. Translating it yields CASSLAWGRGYGYTF. This chain uses TRBV5-6 with TRBJ1-2, with a tentative D call TRBD1 (5 bases). This CDR3 comprises 15 residues. V was clipped by 0 bases and J by 4 bases, with 13 bases between them. The V gene's germline CDR1 is SGHDT and CDR2 YYEEEE.

The chain joins TRBV15 to TRBJ2-2; possible D gene TRBD1, 6 bases. The CDR3 consists of 16 residues. The V end was cut by 0 bases, the J end by 6 bases, with 14 bases between. Germline CDR1 and CDR2: LNHNV and YYDKDF (reference sequence). CDR3 amino acids: CATSRDRAGVAGELFF. The CDR3 DNA sequence: TGTGCCACCAGCAGAGATCGGGCAGGGGTGGCCGGGGAGCTGTTTTTT.

V usage is TRBV6-5 and J usage is TRBJ2-5; 10 nucleotides match TRBD2. Trimming at V came to 0 bases and at J to 11 bases, leaving 12 bases not matched to a gene. CDR1 and CDR2 (germline): MNHEY, SVGAGI. The CDR3 has 16 amino acids. This CDR3 is CASSYSRLAGVGEQYF. CDR3 sequence (DNA): TGTGCCAGCAGTTACTCCCGGCTAGCGGGAGTGGGTGAGCAGTACTTC.

The rearrangement joins TRBV4-1 to TRBJ2-7, with 7 positions matching TRBD2. This CDR3 is built from 16 residues. The germline CDR1 and CDR2 sequences are MGHRA and YSYEKL. The J segment lost 0 bases and the V segment lost 2 bases, leaving 7 bases of the junction unmatched. CDR3 region: CASSQSTSDSSYEQYF. For the CDR3, the DNA is TGCGCCAGCAGCCAATCTACTAGCGACAGCTCCTACGAGCAGTACTTC.